The rows below give T cell receptor beta chains drawn from one sample of a study of cytomegalovirus exposure and HLA in healthy donors. Repertoires were generated with immunoSEQ multiplex PCR, while TCRdb's copy carries only in-frame clones and drops some. The table shows over 130,000 clones, with under 75% occurring only once. The sequenced sample consisted of PBMCs. The receptors come from a woman aged 60-75 years in good health and CMV-seropositive. Each CDR3 is given with its conserved first and last residue. Fields, in order: D gene, clone size, V gene, J gene, CDR3 DNA, CDR3 protein. The D gene is left open where the match is weak. The listing skips clone size in some rows; elsewhere it reads once, few, many or a size class.

TRBD1	.	TRBV4-1	TRBJ2-1	TGCGCCAGCAGCCAAGATGGGACAGGGAGGAATGAGCAGTTCTTC	CASSQDGTGRNEQFF
.	.	TRBV7-9	TRBJ1-1	TGTGCCAGCAGCTTAGAATCAGTGAAGAACACTGAAGCTTTCTTT	CASSLESVKNTEAFF
TRBD1	.	TRBV4-1	TRBJ2-7	TGCGCCAGCAGCCGGACAGGTTACTACGAGCAGTACTTC	CASSRTGYYEQYF
TRBD1	.	TRBV7-2	TRBJ2-5	TGTGCCAGCAGCTTGCAGACAGGGGTCCAAGAGACCCAGTACTTC	CASSLQTGVQETQYF
TRBD1	.	TRBV4-2	TRBJ1-2	TGTGCCAGCAGCTCGGGACAGGGAAACTATGGCTACACCTTC	CASSSGQGNYGYTF
.	.	TRBV28	TRBJ2-1	TGTGCCAGCAGTTTAGGCGTTGGGGGCGGTGAGCAGTTCTTC	CASSLGVGGGEQFF
TRBD1	.	TRBV5-1	TRBJ2-2	TGCGCCAGCAGCTTGCGGCAGGGGGTCGACACCGGGGAGCTGTTTTTT	CASSLRQGVDTGELFF
.	.	TRBV7-2	TRBJ2-6	TGTGCCAGCAGCTTAAATTCCCTCGGGGCCAACGTCCTGACTTTC	CASSLNSLGANVLTF
.	few	TRBV2	TRBJ1-4	TGTGCCAGCGGAACAGGGTCGGGAAAACTGTTTTTT	CASGTGSGKLFF
TRBD1	.	TRBV5-1	TRBJ2-1	TGCGCCAGCAGCTTTACAGGGGGCAATGAGCAGTTCTTC	CASSFTGGNEQFF
TRBD1	.	TRBV28	TRBJ2-7	TGTGCCAGCAGTCCAGCGACAGGGGCCCCCTACGAGCAGTACTTC	CASSPATGAPYEQYF
.	.	TRBV29-1	TRBJ1-4	TGCAGCGCTGGGGGGGCAACTAATGAAAAACTGTTTTTT	CSAGGATNEKLFF
.	.	TRBV29-1	TRBJ2-1	TGCAGCGTTTCCTCCGGGAAGCAGTTCTTC	CSVSSGKQFF
TRBD1	.	TRBV28	TRBJ1-1	TGTGCCAGCAGGGGGACAGGGAGGACTGAAGCTTTCTTT	CASRGTGRTEAFF
TRBD2	.	TRBV7-8	TRBJ2-7	TGTGCCAGCAGCCTAAAGAAGGGACTAGCGGGAGGAGGGTACGAGCAGTACTTC	CASSLKKGLAGGGYEQYF
TRBD2	.	TRBV19	TRBJ2-7	TGTGCCAGTAAACCCGGGACTAGTTTACCCTACGAGCAGTACTTC	CASKPGTSLPYEQYF